This entry lists 17 T cell receptor beta chains sequenced from one sample in a study of cytotoxic CD8 clonotypes in ibrutinib-treated CLL (dated by TCRdb to the early 2020s). The time point label corresponds to: approximately 25 months on ibrutinib. Libraries were made using the immunoSEQ multiplex PCR assay. TCRdb took this table from immuneACCESS and kept in-frame rearrangements with V and J called. Such tables lack part of the clones; where checked against another copy, unresolved V genes explain under half of the gap, and the rest is unexplained. The sample records some 120,000 clones, less than 90% of which are singletons. The ten largest clonotypes hold 2.5% to 3.5% of the sample. The source was PBMCs, collected after 24 months of ibrutinib treatment. The receptors were sampled from a human donor with chronic lymphocytic leukemia.

This clone was counted a few times. V is TRBV9 and J is TRBJ2-1; 9 nucleotides line up with TRBD2. CDR3 size: 18 residues. J gave up 1 base and V 0 bases, and 8 bases lay outside the gene matches. Per germline, CDR1 SGDLS and CDR2 YYNGEE. The CDR3 loop reads CASSVVSGGGASYNEQFF. CDR3 bases: TGTGCCAGCAGCGTAGTGAGTGGCGGGGGGGCTTCCTACAATGAGCAGTTCTTC.

This chain joins TRBV4-2 and TRBJ2-7; weak D call: TRBD2 (6 bases). The germline V and J ends were trimmed by 1 base and 0 bases, with 16 bases remaining between them. CDR1 LGHNA and CDR2 YNFKEQ come from the germline V gene. The CDR3 has 17 residues. The CDR3 is CASSQVRGGDPSYEQYF. The CDR3 DNA reads as TGTGCCAGCAGCCAAGTGCGGGGCGGAGACCCCTCCTACGAGCAGTACTTC.

J is TRBJ2-2 and V is TRBV9; D is possibly TRBD2 (5 bases). Germline V gene sequence: CDR1 SGDLS, CDR2 YYNGEE. The CDR3 runs 15 residues. Trimming took off 0 bases at V and 4 bases at J, with 10 bases between the two ends. CDR3 DNA: TGTGCCAGCAGCGTAGATAGCGCGAGCACCGGGGAGCTGTTTTTT. The encoded protein is CASSVDSASTGELFF.

This rearrangement joins TRBV7-6 to TRBJ1-6, with 9 positions matching TRBD1. Trimming cost V 5 bases and J 7 bases; bases outside gene matches: 6. Germline loops: CDR1 SGHVS, CDR2 FNYEAQ. There are 15 residues in the CDR3. The DNA of the CDR3 is TGTGCCAGCAGCCGCGGGGACAGGGAAAATTCACCCCTCCACTTT. This gives the protein CASSRGDRENSPLHF.

This rearrangement joins TRBV19 to TRBJ1-6, with 7 bases identical to TRBD1. Germline CDR1 and CDR2: LNHDA and SQIVND (reference sequence). With 10 bases clipped from V and 10 bases from J, the junction kept 13 bases outside the gene matches. The CDR3 is 14 residues long. DNA for the CDR3: TGTGCCACCGCGAGGGAAGGGGGCGCGTCACCCCTCCACTTT. Residues: CATAREGGASPLHF. Full variable domain (remainder filled in from reference TRBV19 and TRBJ1-6): DGGITQSPKYLFRKEGQNVTLSCEQNLNHDAMYWYRQDPGQGLRLIYYSQIVNDFQKGDIAEGYSVSREKKESFPLTVTSAQKNPTAFYLCATAREGGASPLHFGNGTRLTVT.

This clone showed up just a few times. The chain joins TRBV6-5 to TRBJ1-1; D is undetermined. The CDR3 sequence is 14 residues long. V shed 5 bases and J shed 2 bases, with 12 bases lying between them. Germline CDR1 and CDR2: MNHEY and SVGAGI. CDR3 amino acids: CASSRPAQNTEAFF. CDR3 nucleotide sequence: TGTGCCAGCAGTCGCCCTGCGCAAAACACTGAAGCTTTCTTT.

The V call is TRBV5-8, the J call TRBJ2-5, with D possibly being TRBD2 (7 bases). Trimming left V 4 bases short and J 0 bases short, with 16 bases between. The germline V gene has CDR1 SGHTS and CDR2 YDEGEE. This CDR3 has 16 amino acids. CDR3 sequence (DNA): TGTGCCAGCAGCCCCGGGGCGGGGGCGTACCAAGAGACCCAGTACTTC. Translation gives CASSPGAGAYQETQYF.

This sequence joins TRBV5-8 and TRBJ2-5; D gene unclear. V was trimmed by 0 bases and J by 5 bases, leaving 2 bases between them. The CDR3 loop spans 11 amino acids. CDR1 is SGHTS, CDR2 YDEGEE, per germline. The CDR3 loop reads CASSLVETQYF. DNA for the CDR3: TGTGCCAGCAGCTTGGTTGAGACCCAGTACTTC.

This clone was picked up a small number of times. This sequence joins TRBV25-1 and TRBJ2-3; TRBD1 matches at 10 bases. V was clipped by 4 bases and J by 1 base; unmatched bases: 2. CDR1 MGHDK and CDR2 SYGVNS come from the germline V gene. The CDR3 contains 15 residues. This CDR3 reads CASSGGTGGTDTQYF. The CDR3 DNA reads TGTGCCAGCAGTGGGGGGACAGGGGGCACAGATACGCAGTATTTT.

V is TRBV15 and J is TRBJ2-2; D not certain. CDR1 and CDR2 (germline): LNHNV, YYDKDF (reference sequence). Trimming cost V 5 bases and J 2 bases, with 9 bases left between them. This CDR3 spans 14 amino acids. DNA for the CDR3: TGTGCCACCAGCTCAAGGACCAACACCGGGGAGCTGTTTTTT. Translating it yields CATSSRTNTGELFF.

The chain couples TRBV5-5 to TRBJ2-7; a weak D match, TRBD2 (6 bases). The CDR3 has 17 amino acids. CDR1 is SGHKS, CDR2 YYEKEE, per germline (reference sequence). V lost 3 bases and J lost 3, with 22 bases in between. CDR3 nucleotides: TGTGCCAGCAGCTCTAACGATATCGGGGGAGGACGCTACGAGCAGTACTTC. Its protein product is CASSSNDIGGGRYEQYF.

V gene TRBV6-6 combines with J gene TRBJ2-5; D is unclear. V was pared by 5 bases and J by 2 bases, with 9 bases between. Germline-derived CDR1 and CDR2 are MNHNY and SVGAGI (reference sequence). The CDR3 spans 13 residues. In DNA, the CDR3 is TGTGCCAGCAGTGTGGCGGAACAAGAGACCCAGTACTTC. It yields the protein CASSVAEQETQYF.

The rearrangement joins TRBV7-9 to TRBJ2-1; TRBD2 matches at 8 bases. Germline CDR1 SEHNR, CDR2 FQNEAQ (reference sequence). Germline trimming cut 3 bases from V and 0 bases from J; bases unmatched to any gene: 1. The CDR3 has 15 residues. Here the CDR3 DNA reads TGTGCCAGCAGCTTTCTAGCGGGCTCCTACAATGAGCAGTTCTTC. It yields the protein CASSFLAGSYNEQFF.

This chain links TRBV5-4 with TRBJ1-6; D remains ambiguous. The CDR3 is 14 residues long. V lost 3 bases and J 12 bases, leaving 16 bases between the germline ends. Germline V gene lookup returns CDR1 SGHNT and CDR2 YYREEE (reference sequence). Written as DNA, the CDR3 is TGTGCCAGCAGCTCCCAACGGGCCCTGGGACCCCTCCACTTT. Translating it yields CASSSQRALGPLHF.

V and J are TRBV29-1 and TRBJ2-6, with no clear D. The CDR3 extends over 13 amino acids. CDR1 is SQVTM and CDR2 is ANQGSEA in the germline V gene. The V and J ends lost 3 bases and 1 base respectively, with 4 bases between them. The CDR3 loop reads CSVDESGANVLTF. As DNA, the CDR3 is TGCAGCGTTGATGAATCTGGGGCCAACGTCCTGACTTTC.

The V call is TRBV28, the J call TRBJ2-7; tentative D call: TRBD2 (5 bases). Trimming stripped 4 bases from V and 6 bases from J, with 10 bases between. Germline CDR1 MDHEN, CDR2 SYDVKM. This CDR3 has 12 amino acids. As DNA, the CDR3 is TGTGCCAGCAGTTCTCGGACTGGCGAGCAGTACTTC. Protein product: CASSSRTGEQYF.

The chain couples TRBV9 to TRBJ2-1; 9 nucleotides line up with TRBD2. Germline CDR1 is SGDLS and CDR2 is YYNGEE. This CDR3 has 17 residues. V lost 2 bases, J lost 0 bases, and 6 bases stayed unmatched. The CDR3 sequence is CASSVMTSGNSYNEQFF. The CDR3 DNA is TGTGCCAGCAGCGTCATGACTAGCGGCAACTCCTACAATGAGCAGTTCTTC.